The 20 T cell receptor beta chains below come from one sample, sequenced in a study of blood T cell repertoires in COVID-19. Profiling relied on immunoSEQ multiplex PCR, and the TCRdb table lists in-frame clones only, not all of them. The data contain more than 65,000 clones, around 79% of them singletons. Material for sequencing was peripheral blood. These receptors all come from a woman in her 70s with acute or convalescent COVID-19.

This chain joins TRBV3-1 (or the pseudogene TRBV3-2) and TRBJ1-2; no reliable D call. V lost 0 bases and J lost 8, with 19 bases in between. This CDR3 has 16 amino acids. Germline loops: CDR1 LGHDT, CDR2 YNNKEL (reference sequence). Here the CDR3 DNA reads TGTGCCAGCAGCCAAGATGAGGTTTTCGGGGTGCGAGGCTACACCTTC. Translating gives CASSQDEVFGVRGYTF.

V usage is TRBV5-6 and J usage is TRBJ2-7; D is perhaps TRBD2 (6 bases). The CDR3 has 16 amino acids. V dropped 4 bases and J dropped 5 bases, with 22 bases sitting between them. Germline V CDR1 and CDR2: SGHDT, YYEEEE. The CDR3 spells CASSPPTVRGEDEQYF. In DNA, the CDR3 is TGTGCCAGCAGCCCGCCGACCGTTAGAGGGGAGGACGAGCAGTACTTC.

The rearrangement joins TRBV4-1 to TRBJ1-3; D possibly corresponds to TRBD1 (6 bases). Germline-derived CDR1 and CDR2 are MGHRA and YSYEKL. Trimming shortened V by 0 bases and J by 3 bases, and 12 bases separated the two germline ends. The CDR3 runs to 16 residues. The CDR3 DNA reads TGCGCCAGCAGCCAAGAGAACAGGGAACTTGGAAACACCATATATTTT. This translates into CASSQENRELGNTIYF.

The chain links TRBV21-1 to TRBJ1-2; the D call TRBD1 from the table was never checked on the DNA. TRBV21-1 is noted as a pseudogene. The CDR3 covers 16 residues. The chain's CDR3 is CASSKEGQGRYYGYTF. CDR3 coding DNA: TGTGCCAGCAGCAAAGAGGGACAGGGCCGGTACTATGGCTACACCTTC.

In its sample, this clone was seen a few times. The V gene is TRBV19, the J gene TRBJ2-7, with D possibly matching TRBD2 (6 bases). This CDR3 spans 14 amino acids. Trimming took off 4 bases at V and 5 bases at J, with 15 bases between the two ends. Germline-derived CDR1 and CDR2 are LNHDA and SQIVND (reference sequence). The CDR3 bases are TGTGCCAGTAGTAGTCCCGGAGGGCGAAACGAGCAGTACTTC. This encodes CASSSPGGRNEQYF.

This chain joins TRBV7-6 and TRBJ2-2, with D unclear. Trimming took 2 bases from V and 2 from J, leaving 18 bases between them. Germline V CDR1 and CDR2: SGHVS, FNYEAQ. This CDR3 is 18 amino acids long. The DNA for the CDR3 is TGTGCCAGCAGCTTATATGCTCAGCGCGCCTCCAACACCGGGGAGCTGTTTTTT. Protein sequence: CASSLYAQRASNTGELFF. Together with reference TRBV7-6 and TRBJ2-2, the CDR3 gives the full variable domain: GAGVSQSPRYKVTKRGQDVALRCDPISGHVSLYWYRQALGQGPEFLTYFNYEAQQDKSGLPNDRFSAERPEGSISTLTIQRTEQRDSAMYRCASSLYAQRASNTGELFFGEGSRLTVL.

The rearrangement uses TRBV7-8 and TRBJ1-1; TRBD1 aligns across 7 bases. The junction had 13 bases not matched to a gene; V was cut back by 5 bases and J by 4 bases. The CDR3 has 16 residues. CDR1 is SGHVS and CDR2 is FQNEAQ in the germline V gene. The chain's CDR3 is CASSPTLTGSITEAFF. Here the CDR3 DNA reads TGTGCCAGCAGCCCTACCCTGACAGGGAGTATCACTGAAGCTTTCTTT.

The CDR3 sequence is CASIPGQGRNGYTF. The CDR3 DNA reads TGTGCCAGCATACCGGGACAGGGCCGTAACGGCTACACCTTC. J is TRBJ1-2 and V is TRBV2, with 9 positions matching TRBD1. This CDR3 has 14 residues. The V and J ends lost 7 bases and 8 bases, in that order; junction bases with no gene match: 11. Germline CDR1 SNHLY, CDR2 FYNNEI. Full variable domain (outside the CDR3, taken from reference TRBV2 and TRBJ1-2): EPEVTQTPSHQVTQMGQEVILRCVPISNHLYFYWYRQILGQKVEFLVSFYNNEISEKSEIFDDQFSVERPDGSNFTLKIRSTKLEDSAMYFCASIPGQGRNGYTFGSGTRLTVV.

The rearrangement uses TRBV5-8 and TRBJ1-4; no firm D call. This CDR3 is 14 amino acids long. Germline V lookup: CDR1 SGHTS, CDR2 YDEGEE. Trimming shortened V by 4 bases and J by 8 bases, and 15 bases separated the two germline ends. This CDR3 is CASSAVTLEEKLFF. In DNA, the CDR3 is TGTGCCAGCAGCGCGGTGACCTTGGAGGAAAAACTGTTTTTT.

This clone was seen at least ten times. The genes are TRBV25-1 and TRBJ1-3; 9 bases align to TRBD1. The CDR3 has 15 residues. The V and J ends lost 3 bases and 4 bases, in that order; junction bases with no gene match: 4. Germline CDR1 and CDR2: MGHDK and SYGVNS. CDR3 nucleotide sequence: TGTGCCAGCAGTGAGGGACAGGGAGGAGGAAACACCATATATTTT. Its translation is CASSEGQGGGNTIYF.

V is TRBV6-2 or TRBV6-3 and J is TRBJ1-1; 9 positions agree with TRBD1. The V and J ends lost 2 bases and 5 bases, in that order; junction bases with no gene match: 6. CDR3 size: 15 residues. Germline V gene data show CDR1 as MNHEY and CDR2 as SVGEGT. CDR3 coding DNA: TGTGCCAGCAGTTACGGCACAGGGGGCGGAACTGAAGCTTTCTTT. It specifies CASSYGTGGGTEAFF.

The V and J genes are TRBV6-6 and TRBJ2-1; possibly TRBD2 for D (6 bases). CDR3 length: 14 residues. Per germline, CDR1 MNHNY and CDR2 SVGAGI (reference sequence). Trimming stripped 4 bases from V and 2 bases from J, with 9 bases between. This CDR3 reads CASSLAAAYNEQFF. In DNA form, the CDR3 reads TGTGCCAGCAGTTTAGCGGCAGCCTACAATGAGCAGTTCTTC.

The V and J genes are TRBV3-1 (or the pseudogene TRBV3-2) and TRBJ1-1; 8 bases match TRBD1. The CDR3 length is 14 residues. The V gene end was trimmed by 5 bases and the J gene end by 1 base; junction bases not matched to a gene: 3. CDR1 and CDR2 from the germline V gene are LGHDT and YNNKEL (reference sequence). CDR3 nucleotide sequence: TGTGCCAGCAGCAAAGGGACAGGGAACACTGAAGCTTTCTTT. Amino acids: CASSKGTGNTEAFF.

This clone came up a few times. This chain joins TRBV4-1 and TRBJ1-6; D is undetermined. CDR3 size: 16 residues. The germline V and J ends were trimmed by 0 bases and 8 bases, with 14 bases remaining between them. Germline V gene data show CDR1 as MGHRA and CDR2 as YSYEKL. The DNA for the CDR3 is TGCGCCAGCAGCCAAGAAGCGGAGGTGTCGGATTCACCCCTCCACTTT. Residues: CASSQEAEVSDSPLHF.

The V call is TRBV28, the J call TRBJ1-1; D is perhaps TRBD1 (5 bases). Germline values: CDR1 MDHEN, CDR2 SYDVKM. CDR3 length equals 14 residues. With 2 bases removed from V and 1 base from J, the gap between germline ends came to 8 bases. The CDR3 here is CASSLVGGNTEAFF. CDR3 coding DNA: TGTGCCAGCAGTTTAGTGGGGGGGAACACTGAAGCTTTCTTT.

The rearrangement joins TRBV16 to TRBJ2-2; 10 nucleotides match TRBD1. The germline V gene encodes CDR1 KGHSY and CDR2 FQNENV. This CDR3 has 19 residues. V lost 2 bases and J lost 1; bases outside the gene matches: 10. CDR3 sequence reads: CASSQKFSRDRGNTGELFF. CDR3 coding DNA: TGTGCCAGCAGCCAAAAGTTTTCTCGGGACAGGGGGAACACCGGGGAGCTGTTTTTT.

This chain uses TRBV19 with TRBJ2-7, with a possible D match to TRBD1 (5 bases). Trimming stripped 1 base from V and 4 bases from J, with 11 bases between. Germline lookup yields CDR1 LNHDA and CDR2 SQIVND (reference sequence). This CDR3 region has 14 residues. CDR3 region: CASSIGGENYEQYF. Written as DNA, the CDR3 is TGTGCCAGTAGTATAGGGGGCGAGAATTACGAGCAGTACTTC. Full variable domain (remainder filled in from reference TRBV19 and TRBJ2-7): DGGITQSPKYLFRKEGQNVTLSCEQNLNHDAMYWYRQDPGQGLRLIYYSQIVNDFQKGDIAEGYSVSREKKESFPLTVTSAQKNPTAFYLCASSIGGENYEQYFGPGTRLTVT.

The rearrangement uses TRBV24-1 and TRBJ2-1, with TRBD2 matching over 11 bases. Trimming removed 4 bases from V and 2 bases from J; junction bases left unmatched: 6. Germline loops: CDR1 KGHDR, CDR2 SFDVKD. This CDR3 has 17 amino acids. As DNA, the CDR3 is TGTGCCACCAGTGACTCCGGGACTAGCGGAGCCTACAATGAGCAGTTCTTC. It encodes CATSDSGTSGAYNEQFF.

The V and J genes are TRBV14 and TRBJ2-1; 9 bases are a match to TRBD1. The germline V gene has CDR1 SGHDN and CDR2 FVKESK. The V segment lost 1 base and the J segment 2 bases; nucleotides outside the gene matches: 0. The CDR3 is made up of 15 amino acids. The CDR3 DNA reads TGTGCCAGCAGCCAAGGGACAGGGGCCTACAATGAGCAGTTCTTC. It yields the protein CASSQGTGAYNEQFF.

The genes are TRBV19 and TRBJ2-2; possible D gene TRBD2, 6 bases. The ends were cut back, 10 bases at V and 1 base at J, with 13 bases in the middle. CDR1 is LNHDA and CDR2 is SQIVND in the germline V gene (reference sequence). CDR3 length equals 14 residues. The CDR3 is CATREEMNTGELFF. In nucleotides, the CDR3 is TGTGCCACCAGGGAGGAGATGAACACCGGGGAGCTGTTTTTT.